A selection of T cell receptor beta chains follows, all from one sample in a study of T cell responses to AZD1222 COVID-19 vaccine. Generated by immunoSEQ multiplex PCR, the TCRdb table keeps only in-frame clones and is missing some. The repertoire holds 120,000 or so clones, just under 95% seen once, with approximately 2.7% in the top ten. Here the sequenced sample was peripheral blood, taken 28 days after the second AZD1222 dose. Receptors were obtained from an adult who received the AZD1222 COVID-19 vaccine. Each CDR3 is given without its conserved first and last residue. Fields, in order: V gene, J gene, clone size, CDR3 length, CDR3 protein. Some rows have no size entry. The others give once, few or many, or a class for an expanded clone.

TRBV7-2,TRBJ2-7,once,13,ASREGILENYEQY
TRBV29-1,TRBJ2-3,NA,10,SARTGTDTQY
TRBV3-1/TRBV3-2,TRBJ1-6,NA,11,ASSLTGSSPLH
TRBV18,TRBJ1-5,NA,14,ASSPPGRVPNQPQH
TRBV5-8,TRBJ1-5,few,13,ASSLGLEKSQPQH
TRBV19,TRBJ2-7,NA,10,ASSISGHEQY
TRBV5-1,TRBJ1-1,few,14,ASSFWAGHLNTEAF
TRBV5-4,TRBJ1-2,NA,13,ASSAPGQGNYGYT
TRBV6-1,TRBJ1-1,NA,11,ASSEYRATEAF
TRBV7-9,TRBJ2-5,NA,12,ASSLVGAQETQY
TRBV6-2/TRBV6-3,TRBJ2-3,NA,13,ASSVVGHDTDTQY
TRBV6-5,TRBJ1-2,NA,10,ASRDRNYGYT
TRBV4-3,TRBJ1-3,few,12,ASSQDGWENTIY
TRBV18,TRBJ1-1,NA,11,ASSPRGDTEAF
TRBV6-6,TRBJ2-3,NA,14,ATNPGEGGQANTQY
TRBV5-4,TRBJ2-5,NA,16,ASSSAGGDLAHQETQY
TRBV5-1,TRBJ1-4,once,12,ASSFDRTNEKLF
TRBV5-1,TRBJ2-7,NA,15,ASSLAVLAGATYEQY
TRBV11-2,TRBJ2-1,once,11,ASSFGRYNEQF
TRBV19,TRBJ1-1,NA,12,ASGWGQMNTEAF
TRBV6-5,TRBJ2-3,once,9,ASSPTDTQY
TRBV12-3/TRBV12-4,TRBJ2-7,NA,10,ASSLGAVEQY
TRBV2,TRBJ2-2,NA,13,ASTGDSSNTGELF
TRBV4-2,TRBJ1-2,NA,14,ASSPEAASRVNGYT
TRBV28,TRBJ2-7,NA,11,ASRATGGYEQY
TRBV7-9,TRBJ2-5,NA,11,ASSLAGWETQY
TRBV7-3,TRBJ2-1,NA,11,ASSTRDYNEQF
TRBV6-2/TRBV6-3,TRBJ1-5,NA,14,ASSKTGQGVGQPQH
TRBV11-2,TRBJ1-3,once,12,ASSLVHAGNTIY
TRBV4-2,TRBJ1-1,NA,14,ASSHPRQVGIGEAF
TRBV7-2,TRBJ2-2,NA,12,ASSLAVVAGELF
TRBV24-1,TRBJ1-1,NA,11,ATSLQGYTEAF
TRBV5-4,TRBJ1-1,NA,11,ASRQGENTEAF
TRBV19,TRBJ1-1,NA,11,ASSEPGDTEAF
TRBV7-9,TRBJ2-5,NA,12,ASSLARDQETQY
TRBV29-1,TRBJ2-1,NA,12,SVAAGATGNEQF
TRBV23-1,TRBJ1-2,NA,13,ASSQMSLILYGYT
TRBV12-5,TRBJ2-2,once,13,ASGTGGPFTGELF
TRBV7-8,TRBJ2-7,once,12,ASSPVGSSYEQY
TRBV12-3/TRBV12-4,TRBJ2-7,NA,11,ASSGAYAYEQY
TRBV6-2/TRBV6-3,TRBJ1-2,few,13,ASSTWTGLNYGYT
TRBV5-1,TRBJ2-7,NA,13,ASSLVGTARYEQY
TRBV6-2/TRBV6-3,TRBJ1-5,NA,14,ASSKGRTYSNQPQH
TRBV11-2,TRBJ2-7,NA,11,ASSLDTSGGQY
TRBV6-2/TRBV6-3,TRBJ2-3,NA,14,ASSYPTGQLTDTQY
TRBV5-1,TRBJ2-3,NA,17,ASSLLPPSGGAGWDTQY
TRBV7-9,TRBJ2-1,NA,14,ASSPRPSTGYNEQF
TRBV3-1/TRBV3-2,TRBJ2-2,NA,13,ASSQGPFGGGELF
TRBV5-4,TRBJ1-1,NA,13,ASSWDRAKNTEAF
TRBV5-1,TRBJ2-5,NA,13,ASSLVTGVRGAQY
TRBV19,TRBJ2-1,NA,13,ASSGVAASYNEQF
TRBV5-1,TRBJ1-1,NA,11,ASSPPGNTEAF
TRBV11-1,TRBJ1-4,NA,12,ASSSRDLHEKLF